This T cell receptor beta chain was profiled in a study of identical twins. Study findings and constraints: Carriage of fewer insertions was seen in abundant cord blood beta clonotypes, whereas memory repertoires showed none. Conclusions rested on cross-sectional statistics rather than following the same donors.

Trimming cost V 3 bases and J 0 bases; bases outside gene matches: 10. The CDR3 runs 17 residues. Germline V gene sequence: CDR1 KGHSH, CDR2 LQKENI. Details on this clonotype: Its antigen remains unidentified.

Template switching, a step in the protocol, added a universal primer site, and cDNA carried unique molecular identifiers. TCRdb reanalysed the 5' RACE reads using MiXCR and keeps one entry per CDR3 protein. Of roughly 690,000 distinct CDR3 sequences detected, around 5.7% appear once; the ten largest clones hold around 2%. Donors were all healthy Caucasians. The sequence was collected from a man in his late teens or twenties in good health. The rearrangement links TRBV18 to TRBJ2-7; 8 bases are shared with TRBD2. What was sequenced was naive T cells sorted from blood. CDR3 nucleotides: TGTGCCAGCTCACCCTTGTCCGGGAGGGCAAGCTCCTACGAGCAGTACTTC. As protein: CASSPLSGRASSYEQYF.